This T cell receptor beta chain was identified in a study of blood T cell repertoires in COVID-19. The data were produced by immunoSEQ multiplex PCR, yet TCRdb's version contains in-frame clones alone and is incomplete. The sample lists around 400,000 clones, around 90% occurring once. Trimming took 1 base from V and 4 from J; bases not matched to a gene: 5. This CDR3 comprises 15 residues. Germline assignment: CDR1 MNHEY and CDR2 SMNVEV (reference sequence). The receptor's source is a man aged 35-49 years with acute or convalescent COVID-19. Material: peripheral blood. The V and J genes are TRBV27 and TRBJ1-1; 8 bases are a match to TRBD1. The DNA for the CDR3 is TGTGCCAGCAGTTTATGGGGCAGGGGGCCCACTGAAGCTTTCTTT. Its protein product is CASSLWGRGPTEAFF.